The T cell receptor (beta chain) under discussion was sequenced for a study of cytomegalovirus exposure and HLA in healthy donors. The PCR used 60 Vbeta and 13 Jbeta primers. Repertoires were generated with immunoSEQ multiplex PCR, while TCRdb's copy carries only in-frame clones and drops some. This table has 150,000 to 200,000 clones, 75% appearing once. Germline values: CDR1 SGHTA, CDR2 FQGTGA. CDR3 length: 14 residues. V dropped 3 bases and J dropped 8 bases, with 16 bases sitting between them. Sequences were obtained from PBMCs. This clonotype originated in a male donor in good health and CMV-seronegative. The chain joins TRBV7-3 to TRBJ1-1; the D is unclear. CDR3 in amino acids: CASSFGGSSPEAFF. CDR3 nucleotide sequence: TGTGCCAGCAGCTTTGGAGGGAGCAGCCCGGAAGCTTTCTTT.